The next 32 T cell receptor beta chains were all read from a single sample in a study of blood T cell repertoires in COVID-19. Repertoires were generated with immunoSEQ multiplex PCR, while TCRdb's copy carries only in-frame clones and drops some. The sample shows roughly 250,000 clones, roughly four fifths of them seen only once. Sequenced material: PBMCs or T cells enriched from blood (not recorded which). These receptors all stem from a woman in her forties who had been exposed to COVID-19.

The chain uses TRBV6-4 and TRBJ2-1; the D gene is possibly TRBD2 (5 bases). Trimming removed 0 bases from V and 12 bases from J, with 12 bases in between. The CDR3 runs to 13 residues. Looked up from germline, CDR1 is MRHNA and CDR2 is SNTAGT. The chain's CDR3 is CASSDSTGLVQFF. DNA of the CDR3: TGTGCCAGCAGTGACTCGACGGGGTTGGTGCAGTTCTTC.

The V call is TRBV3-1 (or the pseudogene TRBV3-2), the J call TRBJ1-1; no firm D call. V was shortened by 1 base and J by 3 bases, with 6 bases between the two germline ends. CDR3 length equals 13 residues. Germline assignment: CDR1 LGHDT and CDR2 YNNKEL (reference sequence). The CDR3 protein is CASSQGPYTEAFF. Here the CDR3 DNA reads TGTGCCAGCAGCCAAGGTCCCTACACTGAAGCTTTCTTT.

The chain has TRBV9 and TRBJ2-1, with 11 bases matching TRBD2. V shed 0 bases, J shed 1 base, and the junction held 3 bases outside the gene matches. Looked up from germline, CDR1 is SGDLS and CDR2 is YYNGEE. CDR3 length equals 17 residues. The CDR3 is CASSVVGLAVSYNEQFF. CDR3 coding DNA: TGTGCCAGCAGCGTAGTGGGACTAGCGGTTTCCTACAATGAGCAGTTCTTC.

The rearrangement uses TRBV7-2 and TRBJ2-7; 8 bases fit TRBD2. From germline, CDR1 is SGHTA and CDR2 FQGNSA. The CDR3 sequence is 14 residues long. With 1 base clipped from V and 7 bases from J, the junction kept 6 bases outside the gene matches. CDR3 loop: CASSLGAGAGEQYF. The CDR3 bases are TGTGCCAGCAGCTTAGGAGCGGGGGCGGGAGAGCAGTACTTC.

V is TRBV27 and J is TRBJ1-2, with D hard to call. The ends were cut back, 6 bases at V and 1 base at J, with 15 bases in the middle. The CDR3 runs 15 residues. Germline V gives CDR1 MNHEY, CDR2 SMNVEV (reference sequence). The CDR3 DNA sequence: TGTGCCAGCAGCCTTTACAAGGCGGATAACTATGGCTACACCTTC. Translating it yields CASSLYKADNYGYTF.

The chain employs TRBV2 and TRBJ1-1, with a weak D call TRBD1 (6 bases). The V gene lost 6 bases and the J gene lost 1 base, with 12 bases spanning the gap. The CDR3 runs 14 residues. Per the germline V gene, CDR1 is SNHLY and CDR2 is FYNNEI. For the CDR3, the DNA is TGTGCCAGCAGGGGGGCGGACCCGAACACTGAAGCTTTCTTT. Translation: CASRGADPNTEAFF.

V gene TRBV4-1 combines with J gene TRBJ2-3; 11 bases agree with TRBD2. CDR3 size: 14 residues. Germline V gives CDR1 MGHRA, CDR2 YSYEKL. The ends lost 6 bases at V and 5 bases at J; junction bases unmatched: 4. This CDR3 reads CASSLLAGEDTQYF. The CDR3 coding sequence is TGCGCCAGCAGTCTACTAGCGGGGGAAGATACGCAGTATTTT.

The chain carries TRBV24-1 and TRBJ1-2, with 7 bases matching TRBD1. Germline lookup yields CDR1 KGHDR and CDR2 SFDVKD. CDR3 length equals 13 residues. V gave up 4 bases and J gave up 3 bases; unmatched junction bases: 1. The CDR3 region is CATSDGQDYGYTF. The DNA for the CDR3 is TGTGCCACCAGTGACGGACAGGACTATGGCTACACCTTC.

The chain uses TRBV7-3 and TRBJ1-2, with 7 bases that match TRBD1. Losses at the gene ends were 5 bases for V and 4 bases for J; bases not matched to a gene: 7. CDR3 size: 14 residues. In germline, CDR1 is SGHTA, CDR2 FQGTGA. DNA for the CDR3: TGTGCCAGCAGCCCCCGACAGGGTTCCTATGGCTACACCTTC. Residues: CASSPRQGSYGYTF. The variable domain in full, completed from reference TRBV7-3 and TRBJ1-2, reads GAGVSQTPSNKVTEKGKYVELRCDPISGHTALYWYRQSLGQGPEFLIYFQGTGAADDSGLPNDRFFAVRPEGSVSTLKIQRTERGDSAVYLCASSPRQGSYGYTFGSGTRLTVV.

The chain couples TRBV7-8 to TRBJ2-7; 8 bases align to TRBD2. Germline CDR1 reads SGHVS; CDR2 reads FQNEAQ. The CDR3 length is 17 residues. V dropped 4 bases and J dropped 0; count of bases not matched to a gene: 11. The CDR3 loop is CASSSQLLAGFSYEQYF. The CDR3 nucleotides are TGTGCCAGCAGCTCCCAATTGCTAGCGGGTTTCTCCTACGAGCAGTACTTC.

V usage is TRBV5-4 and J usage is TRBJ1-6; D may be TRBD1 (6 bases). The CDR3 runs to 18 residues. V dropped 1 base and J dropped 3 bases, with 17 bases sitting between them. Germline V gives CDR1 SGHNT, CDR2 YYREEE (reference sequence). CDR3 in amino acids: CASSLRSPGAFYNSPLHF. CDR3 bases: TGTGCCAGCAGCTTGAGGTCGCCAGGGGCTTTCTATAATTCACCCCTCCACTTT.

This sequence joins TRBV6-2 or TRBV6-3 and TRBJ1-6, with no clear D. This CDR3 comprises 14 residues. Trimming took off 3 bases at V and 10 bases at J, with 13 bases between the two ends. Per germline, CDR1 MNHEY and CDR2 SVGEGT. DNA for the CDR3: TGTGCCAGCAGTTATCAGGTCTTCAGCTCACCCCTCCACTTT. Translation gives CASSYQVFSSPLHF.

This chain connects TRBV7-2 to TRBJ1-2; tentative D call: TRBD1 (6 bases). V shed 0 bases and J shed 5 bases, with 16 bases lying between them. This CDR3 has 16 amino acids. Germline CDR1 is SGHTA and CDR2 is FQGNSA. The CDR3 loop reads CASSLATGPVEYGYTF. CDR3 bases: TGTGCCAGCAGCTTAGCCACAGGGCCGGTGGAATATGGCTACACCTTC.

V and J are TRBV5-1 and TRBJ2-1, with 8 positions matching TRBD2. The CDR3 contains 14 residues. Germline assignment: CDR1 SGHRS and CDR2 YFSETQ. Trimming took 5 bases from V and 2 from J; bases not matched to a gene: 3. The CDR3 nucleotides are TGCGCCAGCAGGATTAGCGGGGCCTACAATGAGCAGTTCTTC. It specifies CASRISGAYNEQFF.

The chain combines TRBV3-1 (or the pseudogene TRBV3-2) with TRBJ1-2, with D tentatively TRBD1 (5 bases). The CDR3 totals 12 residues. Trimming removed 6 bases from V and 3 bases from J, with 8 bases in between. The germline V gene has CDR1 LGHDT and CDR2 YNNKEL (reference sequence). CDR3 coding DNA: TGTGCCAGCAGTCAGACAGACTATGGCTACACCTTC. This encodes CASSQTDYGYTF.

The chain is built from TRBV7-9 and TRBJ2-3; TRBD1 might be the D (6 bases). The CDR3 length is 17 residues. The germline CDR1 and CDR2 sequences are SEHNR and FQNEAQ (reference sequence). Trimming took off 3 bases at V and 2 bases at J, with 18 bases between the two ends. The CDR3 region is CASSFLLKGEPTDTQYF. The CDR3 bases are TGTGCCAGCAGCTTTCTGCTCAAGGGGGAACCCACAGATACGCAGTATTTT. The full variable domain, with the rest looked up from reference TRBV7-9 and TRBJ2-3, is DTGVSQNPRHKITKRGQNVTFRCDPISEHNRLYWYRQTLGQGPEFLTYFQNEAQLEKSRLLSDRFSAERPKGSFSTLEIQRTEQGDSAMYLCASSFLLKGEPTDTQYFGPGTRLTVL.

This clone was found once. An end of the junction does not agree with germline; a read error may underlie this. The chain carries TRBV5-1 and TRBJ1-1; a possible D gene is TRBD1 (6 bases). The CDR3 loop spans 15 amino acids. Per germline, CDR1 SGHRS and CDR2 YFSETQ. CDR3 in amino acids: CASNLFGGLVTEAFF. CDR3 bases: TGCGCCAGCAACTTGTTCGGGGGGCTGGTCACTGAAGCTTTCTTT.

The V and J genes are TRBV6-4 and TRBJ2-3, with TRBD1 matching 7 bases. Looked up from germline, CDR1 is MRHNA and CDR2 is SNTAGT. The CDR3 runs 13 residues. V lost 3 bases, J lost 9 bases, and 6 bases stayed unmatched. CDR3 sequence reads: CASSEAPGGTQYF. The DNA of the CDR3 is TGTGCCAGCAGTGAGGCCCCAGGGGGAACGCAGTATTTT.

The rearrangement joins TRBV5-4 to TRBJ2-3, with 7 bases lining up with TRBD1. With V trimmed by 6 bases and J by 4 bases, 11 bases remained unmatched. This CDR3 comprises 15 residues. Germline V gives CDR1 SGHNT, CDR2 YYREEE (reference sequence). CDR3: CASKIQGISADTQYF. The CDR3 DNA sequence: TGTGCCAGCAAAATACAGGGGATCAGCGCAGATACGCAGTATTTT.

J is TRBJ2-3 and V is TRBV4-1; no reliable D call. Trimming left V 4 bases short and J 3 bases short, with 17 bases between. The CDR3 length is 16 residues. From germline, CDR1 is MGHRA and CDR2 YSYEKL. In DNA, the CDR3 is TGCGCCAGCAGCCCTTCTGGCAGGTTTAGTACAGATACGCAGTATTTT. This encodes CASSPSGRFSTDTQYF.

As DNA, the CDR3 is TGTGCCAGCAGCTTGGATACGGCGGGGAGCTACACCTTC. Translation gives CASSLDTAGSYTF. The chain combines TRBV5-4 with TRBJ1-2; D remains ambiguous. This CDR3 is 13 amino acids long. CDR1 and CDR2 (germline): SGHNT, YYREEE (reference sequence). V lost 0 bases, J lost 9 bases, and 12 bases lay in between.

This sequence joins TRBV4-2 and TRBJ1-2; no reliable D call. In germline, CDR1 is LGHNA, CDR2 YNFKEQ. The CDR3 spans 12 residues. Trimming removed 0 bases at V and 11 bases at J, with 10 bases between. CDR3 DNA sequence: TGTGCCAGCAGCCAAGACCCCCCACGGTACACCTTC. Protein: CASSQDPPRYTF.

The chain recombines TRBV6-2 or TRBV6-3 with TRBJ2-5; 7 positions match TRBD1. CDR1 and CDR2 from the germline V gene are MNHEY and SVGEGT. The length of the CDR3 is 13 residues. V lost 6 bases and J lost 5; bases outside the gene matches: 6. The CDR3 region has the DNA TGTGCCAGCAGCCCGACAGGGACGGAGACCCAGTACTTC. Its translation: CASSPTGTETQYF.

This chain uses TRBV27 with TRBJ1-2, with D maybe TRBD1 (6 bases). Germline CDR1 and CDR2: MNHEY and SMNVEV (reference sequence). The CDR3 is 13 amino acids. The V and J ends lost 3 bases and 8 bases respectively, with 13 bases between them. CDR3 protein: CASSFSARGGYTF. CDR3 nucleotides: TGTGCCAGCAGTTTTTCAGCCAGGGGAGGCTACACCTTC.

The chain combines TRBV18 with TRBJ1-2, with unresolved D. Germline V CDR1 and CDR2: KGHSH, LQKENI. V was clipped by 6 bases and J by 2 bases, with 19 bases between them. The CDR3 extends over 16 amino acids. CDR3: CASSPFARSQNYGYTF. The CDR3 DNA reads TGTGCCAGCTCCCCGTTTGCCAGGTCCCAAAACTATGGCTACACCTTC.

The chain uses TRBV19 and TRBJ1-2, with 7 nucleotides matching TRBD1. The CDR3 extends over 13 amino acids. Trimming at V came to 3 bases and at J to 2 bases, leaving 0 bases not matched to a gene. Per germline, CDR1 LNHDA and CDR2 SQIVND (reference sequence). This CDR3 is CASSMGQNYGYTF. The CDR3 DNA is TGTGCCAGTAGTATGGGACAGAACTATGGCTACACCTTC. The variable domain in full, completed from reference TRBV19 and TRBJ1-2, reads DGGITQSPKYLFRKEGQNVTLSCEQNLNHDAMYWYRQDPGQGLRLIYYSQIVNDFQKGDIAEGYSVSREKKESFPLTVTSAQKNPTAFYLCASSMGQNYGYTFGSGTRLTVV.

In DNA, the CDR3 is TGTGCCAGCAGTTTACCGGACAGGGGCGCTTTCTTT. Its translation is CASSLPDRGAFF. This chain connects TRBV12-3 or TRBV12-4 to TRBJ1-1, with 9 bases matching TRBD1. The ends lost 2 bases at V and 11 bases at J; junction bases unmatched: 3. This CDR3 has 12 amino acids.

The chain carries TRBV2 and TRBJ1-5; 7 bases agree with TRBD1. From germline, CDR1 is SNHLY and CDR2 FYNNEI. The length of the CDR3 is 13 residues. Trimming cost V 6 bases and J 6 bases; bases outside gene matches: 5. The CDR3: CASRPRGLQPQHF. CDR3 nucleotide sequence: TGTGCCAGCAGGCCGAGGGGGCTTCAGCCCCAGCATTTT.

This chain connects TRBV28 to TRBJ2-7, with D possibly TRBD2 on 5 matching bases. Germline CDR1 MDHEN, CDR2 SYDVKM. Trimming took off 8 bases at V and 7 bases at J, with 18 bases between the two ends. The CDR3 extends over 13 amino acids. DNA of the CDR3: TGTGCCAGCGGCTCACGGTTGGCGGGTGAGCAGTACTTC. This encodes CASGSRLAGEQYF.

The chain links TRBV9 to TRBJ1-6; 12 nucleotides match TRBD1. The V and J ends lost 3 bases and 14 bases, in that order; junction bases with no gene match: 15. The CDR3 contains 17 residues. The germline CDR1 and CDR2 sequences are SGDLS and YYNGEE. The CDR3 sequence is CASSGTTQGQGAWALHF. For the CDR3, the DNA is TGTGCCAGCAGCGGTACTACCCAGGGACAGGGGGCGTGGGCCCTCCACTTT.

The J gene is TRBJ2-1, the V gene TRBV29-1; D is unresolved. V shed 4 bases and J shed 6 bases, with 10 bases lying between them. The germline CDR1 and CDR2 sequences are SQVTM and ANQGSEA. The CDR3 loop spans 12 amino acids. The CDR3 coding sequence is TGCAGCGTTGCCCCACAGAGCAATGAGCAGTTCTTC. It encodes CSVAPQSNEQFF.

This clone was seen a single time. The CDR3 here is CASSTLYRAKNTEAFF. The CDR3 region has the DNA TGTGCCAGCTCAACGCTTTACAGGGCAAAGAACACTGAAGCTTTCTTT. The genes are TRBV18 and TRBJ1-1, with D possibly matching TRBD1 (6 bases). The germline CDR1 and CDR2 sequences are KGHSH and LQKENI. The V end was cut by 5 bases, the J end by 1 base, with 17 bases between. The CDR3 spans 16 residues.